Below are 22 T cell receptor beta chains sequenced from a single sample in a study of human T cells and chemical hapten exposure. Described time point: pre-sensitization, week 0. The treatment denotes: therapeutic diphenylcyclopropenone sensitization with weekly scalp DPC. Unfractionated whole blood yielded the extracted total RNA. Each CDR3 protein is one row after TCRdb ran MiXCR on the RACE reads. The table includes tens of thousands of distinct CDR3 sequences, about 9.4% detected once. Sequencing used whole blood, obtained in connection with sensitization to the hapten diphenylcyclopropenone (DPC). All receptors come from a middle-aged man with alopecia areata. Some clones in this sample may be carry-over from other donors' samples.

The chain has TRBV10-3 and TRBJ2-1; no definite D call. Germline-derived CDR1 and CDR2 are ENHRY and SYGVKD. The V end was cut by 8 bases, the J end by 7 bases, with 9 bases between. The length of the CDR3 is 11 residues. The CDR3 region has the DNA TGTGCCATCCACAGAGGAAATGAGCAGTTCTTC. Its protein product is CAIHRGNEQFF.

This clonotype has at least ten counts. This chain links TRBV7-2 with TRBJ2-7; possible D gene TRBD1, 6 bases. Germline V gene data show CDR1 as SGHTA and CDR2 as FQGNSA. The V end was cut by 4 bases, the J end by 0 bases, with 13 bases between. The CDR3 contains 15 residues. CDR3 sequence reads: CASSSRDTLSYEQYF. CDR3 bases: TGTGCCAGCAGCTCCCGGGACACCCTCTCCTACGAGCAGTACTTC.

This clonotype showed up just a few times. V usage is TRBV6-1 and J usage is TRBJ2-5, with D possibly matching TRBD1 (5 bases). From germline, CDR1 is MNHNS and CDR2 SASEGT. The germline V and J ends were trimmed by 8 bases and 3 bases, with 10 bases remaining between them. The CDR3 is made up of 12 amino acids. CDR3 protein: CASGALKETQYF. DNA for the CDR3: TGTGCCAGCGGGGCCCTGAAAGAGACCCAGTACTTC.

This clonotype has just a few counts. The chain employs TRBV20-1 and TRBJ2-1; TRBD2 agrees at 8 bases. This CDR3 region has 14 residues. J lost 8 bases, V lost 4 bases, and 10 bases had no gene match. In germline, CDR1 is DFQATT, CDR2 SNEGSKA (reference sequence). CDR3 residues: CSATRAGVADEQFF. Here the CDR3 DNA reads TGCAGTGCTACACGAGCGGGAGTTGCGGATGAGCAGTTCTTC.

The count of this clonotype is one. The rearrangement joins TRBV12-3 or TRBV12-4 to TRBJ2-3, with a weak D call TRBD2 (5 bases). With 6 bases removed from V and 2 bases from J, the gap between germline ends came to 9 bases. The CDR3 contains 13 residues. This CDR3 reads CASSSRDTDTQYF. DNA of the CDR3: TGTGCCAGCAGCAGCCGGGACACAGATACGCAGTATTTT.

The V gene is TRBV28, the J gene TRBJ1-6; the D is unclear. The CDR3 sequence is 14 residues long. Germline V gives CDR1 MDHEN, CDR2 SYDVKM. Between the trimmed V and J ends, which lost 7 bases and 5 bases, there was a span of 12 bases. This chain's CDR3 is CASTTELHNSPLHF. CDR3 sequence (DNA): TGTGCCAGCACCACCGAGCTCCATAATTCACCCCTCCACTTT.

This clonotype occurred many times. The rearrangement uses TRBV7-8 and TRBJ1-2; D is possibly TRBD1 (5 bases). V lost 0 bases to trimming and J lost 8 bases, with 13 bases between them. This CDR3 has 14 amino acids. Per germline, CDR1 SGHVS and CDR2 FQNEAQ. DNA for the CDR3: TGTGCCAGCAGCTTAGCAAAGGGGCTCGAAGGCTACACCTTC. This translates into CASSLAKGLEGYTF.

The chain combines TRBV29-1 with TRBJ2-5, with D possibly TRBD1 on 6 matching bases. In germline, CDR1 is SQVTM, CDR2 ANQGSEA. This CDR3 spans 12 amino acids. Trimming cost V 8 bases and J 2 bases, with 12 bases left between them. CDR3 bases: TGCAGCCTCCGGACAGATCAAGAGACCCAGTACTTC. Translation gives CSLRTDQETQYF.

There are many counts of this clonotype. This chain connects TRBV11-2 to TRBJ2-3, with D tentatively TRBD2 (6 bases). The V end lost 8 bases, the J end lost 2 bases, and 17 bases lay between the germline ends. The CDR3 is 15 residues long. The germline CDR1 and CDR2 sequences are SGHAT and FQNNGV. CDR3 sequence: CASGSPGAITDTQYF. CDR3 coding DNA: TGTGCCAGCGGGAGCCCGGGAGCGATCACAGATACGCAGTATTTT.

This clonotype was counted at least ten times. The chain links TRBV6-6 to TRBJ2-1, with D tentatively TRBD1 or TRBD2 (6 bases each). This CDR3 comprises 12 residues. CDR1 is MNHNY and CDR2 is SVGAGI in the germline V gene (reference sequence). The V end was cut by 2 bases, the J end by 9 bases, with 8 bases between. CDR3 in amino acids: CASSYGGREQFF. The CDR3 DNA follows: TGTGCCAGCAGTTACGGGGGGCGTGAGCAGTTCTTC.

This clonotype has at least ten counts. The chain joins TRBV20-1 to TRBJ2-5, with TRBD2 identical over 11 bases. The V gene's germline CDR1 is DFQATT and CDR2 SNEGSKA (reference sequence). Unmatched junction bases numbered 10, after V lost 6 bases and J lost 4 bases. The CDR3 length is 15 residues. Here the CDR3 DNA reads TGCAGTGCGCCACTAGCGGGAGACCGCCGAGAGACCCAGTACTTC. This codes for CSAPLAGDRRETQYF.

This clonotype was seen a few times. The rearrangement joins TRBV29-1 to TRBJ1-5, with D unclear. Germline CDR1 reads SQVTM; CDR2 reads ANQGSEA. The ends were cut back, 4 bases at V and 0 bases at J, with 7 bases in the middle. CDR3 length equals 13 residues. The CDR3 protein is CSVVGSSNQPQHF. The CDR3 region has the DNA TGCAGCGTTGTCGGGAGTAGCAATCAGCCCCAGCATTTT.

The chain couples TRBV10-3 to TRBJ1-3, with D possibly matching TRBD1 (5 bases). Deletions cut 10 bases from V and 0 bases from J, with 16 bases between. The CDR3 loop spans 15 amino acids. Per germline, CDR1 ENHRY and CDR2 SYGVKD. The CDR3 spells CATTAQGHSGNTIYF. CDR3 bases: TGTGCCACGACAGCGCAGGGTCACTCTGGAAACACCATATATTTT.

This clonotype was seen many times. The chain links TRBV5-4 to TRBJ2-2; TRBD2 matches at 7 bases. From germline, CDR1 is SGHNT and CDR2 YYREEE (reference sequence). The CDR3 totals 16 residues. V lost 0 bases, J lost 2 bases, and 4 bases stayed unmatched. CDR3 amino acids: CASSLGGRANTGELFF. DNA for the CDR3: TGTGCCAGCAGCTTGGGAGGGAGGGCCAACACCGGGGAGCTGTTTTTT.

This clonotype has a count of ten or more. The V call is TRBV10-1, the J call TRBJ2-1; no clear D gene. CDR3 size: 16 residues. The germline V and J ends were trimmed by 0 bases and 4 bases, with 13 bases remaining between them. CDR1 WNHNN and CDR2 SYGVQD come from the germline V gene (reference sequence). CDR3 sequence (DNA): TGCGCCAGCAGTGAGTCCCAGCTAGATAGTTACAATGAGCAGTTCTTC. It yields the protein CASSESQLDSYNEQFF.

This clonotype was seen repeatedly, ten times or more. V usage is TRBV12-3 or TRBV12-4 and J usage is TRBJ2-2; weak D call: TRBD2 (5 bases). V gave up 6 bases and J gave up 5 bases, with 16 bases separating them. This CDR3 is 15 amino acids long. DNA for the CDR3: TGTGCCAGCAGCAAGACTACTCTGAGAACCGGGGAGCTGTTTTTT. This translates into CASSKTTLRTGELFF.

This clonotype was recorded a few times. The V gene is TRBV19, the J gene TRBJ1-2; tentatively, D is TRBD1 (6 bases). Germline CDR1 is LNHDA and CDR2 is SQIVND (reference sequence). Trimming cost V 5 bases and J 5 bases, with 12 bases left between them. The length of the CDR3 is 13 residues. This CDR3 reads CASSLGTQYGYTF. Written as DNA, the CDR3 is TGTGCCAGTAGTCTCGGGACACAATATGGCTACACCTTC.

This clonotype came up many times. V gene TRBV6-5 combines with J gene TRBJ2-5; D is possibly TRBD1 (6 bases). Germline V CDR1 and CDR2: MNHEY, SVGAGI. V lost 0 bases and J 4 bases, leaving 12 bases between the germline ends. The CDR3 spans 15 residues. The DNA of the CDR3 is TGTGCCAGCAGTTACTCGATTCTAGGGGGAGAGACCCAGTACTTC. This translates into CASSYSILGGETQYF.

This clonotype was recorded many times. The rearrangement uses TRBV10-3 and TRBJ2-7; TRBD2 might be the D (5 bases). Germline V CDR1 and CDR2: ENHRY, SYGVKD. The V end lost 0 bases, the J end lost 7 bases, and 7 bases lay between the germline ends. The CDR3 loop spans 12 amino acids. The chain's CDR3 is CAISESSGEQYF. CDR3 nucleotides: TGTGCCATCAGTGAGTCCTCGGGGGAGCAGTACTTC.

This clonotype came up many times. The J gene is TRBJ2-5, the V gene TRBV6-5, with D unclear. The ends were cut back, 0 bases at V and 2 bases at J, with 7 bases in the middle. This CDR3 has 14 amino acids. Germline V gene data show CDR1 as MNHEY and CDR2 as SVGAGI. CDR3 in amino acids: CASSYSYKQETQYF. Written as DNA, the CDR3 is TGTGCCAGCAGTTACTCGTACAAGCAAGAGACCCAGTACTTC.

With respect to this clonotype: A much bigger clone sits one base away, suggesting this may be a read error. The final CDR3 position lacks the conserved phenylalanine or tryptophan, pointing to a likely read error. This chain uses TRBV20-1 with TRBJ2-1; D unresolved. Germline CDR1 and CDR2: DFQATT and SNEGSKA (reference sequence). The CDR3 runs 13 residues. The germline V and J ends were trimmed by 0 bases and 1 base, with 4 bases remaining between them. CDR3 protein: CSARDLSYNEQFI. The CDR3 nucleotides read TGCAGTGCTAGAGATCTGTCCTACAATGAGCAGTTCATC.

This clonotype came up a few times. Here the CDR3 DNA reads TGTGCCAGCAGCTTAGATCCGAGTAATGAAAAACTGTTTTTT. Its protein product is CASSLDPSNEKLFF. The gene calls are TRBV11-2 and TRBJ1-4, with D hard to call. V was clipped by 0 bases and J by 4 bases, with 6 bases between them. CDR1 and CDR2 (germline): SGHAT, FQNNGV. The CDR3 runs 14 residues.